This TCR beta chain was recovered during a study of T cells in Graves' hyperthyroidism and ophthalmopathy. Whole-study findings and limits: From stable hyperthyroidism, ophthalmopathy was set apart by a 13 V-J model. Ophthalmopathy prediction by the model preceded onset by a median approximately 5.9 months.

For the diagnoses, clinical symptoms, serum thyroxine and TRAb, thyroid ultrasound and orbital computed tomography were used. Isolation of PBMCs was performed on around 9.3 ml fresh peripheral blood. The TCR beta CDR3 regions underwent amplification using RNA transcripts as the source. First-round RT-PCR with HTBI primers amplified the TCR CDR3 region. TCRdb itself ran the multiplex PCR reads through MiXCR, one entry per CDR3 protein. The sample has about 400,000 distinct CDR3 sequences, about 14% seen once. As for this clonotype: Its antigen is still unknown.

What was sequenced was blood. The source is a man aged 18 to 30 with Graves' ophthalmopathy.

DNA of the CDR3: TGTGCCAGCAGCCAACAGCAATCCGGGGAGCTGTTTTTT. It translates to CASSQQQSGELFF. The genes are TRBV13 and TRBJ2-2; D gene ambiguous. Germline CDR1 PRHDT, CDR2 FYEKMQ (reference sequence). This CDR3 contains 13 residues. Trimming took off 5 bases at V and 6 bases at J, with 10 bases between the two ends.